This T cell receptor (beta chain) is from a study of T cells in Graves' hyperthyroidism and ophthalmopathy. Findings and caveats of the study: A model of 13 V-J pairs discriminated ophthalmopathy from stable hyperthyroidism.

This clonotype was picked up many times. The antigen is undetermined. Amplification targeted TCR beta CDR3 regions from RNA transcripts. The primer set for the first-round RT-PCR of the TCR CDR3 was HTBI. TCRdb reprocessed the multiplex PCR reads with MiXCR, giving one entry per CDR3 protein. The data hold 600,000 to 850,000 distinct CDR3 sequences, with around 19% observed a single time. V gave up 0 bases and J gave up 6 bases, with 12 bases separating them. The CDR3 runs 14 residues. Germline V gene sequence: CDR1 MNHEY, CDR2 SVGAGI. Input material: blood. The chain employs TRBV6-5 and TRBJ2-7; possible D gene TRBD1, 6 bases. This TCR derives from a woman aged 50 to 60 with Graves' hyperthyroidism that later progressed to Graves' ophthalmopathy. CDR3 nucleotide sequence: TGTGCCAGCAGTTACTCGGGCAACAGGGCCGAGCAGTACTTC. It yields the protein CASSYSGNRAEQYF.